This is a list of T cell receptor beta chains from one sample in a study of CD8 T cells in ankylosing spondylitis. One entry per CDR3 protein, called by TCRdb with MiXCR from the 5' RACE reads. The profile shows some 130,000 distinct CDR3 sequences, approximately 15% of them singletons. The specimen sequenced was blood, either unsorted or a sorted T cell fraction (not recorded which). These receptors were obtained from a female donor with ankylosing spondylitis or in good health (not recorded which). The CDR3 runs from the conserved cysteine through the conserved F or W. Fields, in order: J gene, clone size, V gene, D gene, CDR3 DNA, CDR3 protein. A D gene is named only where the DNA matches it firmly. Rows may omit the clone size; those that give it use once, few, many or a size class.

TRBJ1-1 | few | TRBV7-9 | NA | TGTGCCAGCAGCTTAGCCGCCGTACCTGAAGCTTTCTTT | CASSLAAVPEAFF
TRBJ2-1 | NA | TRBV7-9 | TRBD2 | TGTGCCAGCAGTGATACTAGCGCCGTTGAGCAGTTCTTC | CASSDTSAVEQFF
TRBJ1-5 | few | TRBV28 | TRBD1 | TGTGCCAGCACTACAGGGGGCCGGCAGCCCCAGCATTTT | CASTTGGRQPQHF
TRBJ2-3 | few | TRBV10-3 | NA | TGTGCCATCAGTGAGGGACTTAGCACAGATACGCAGTATTTT | CAISEGLSTDTQYF
TRBJ2-7 | few | TRBV10-3 | NA | TGTGCCATCAGTGGCTCAGCGGTGAAGGTCGCCGAGCAGTACTTC | CAISGSAVKVAEQYF
TRBJ2-1 | many | TRBV20-1 | TRBD2 | TGCAGTGCGCGGGGTTTAGCGGGAATTAATGAGCAGTTCTTC | CSARGLAGINEQFF
TRBJ2-7 | NA | TRBV12-5 | NA | TGTGCTAGTGGTTTGGAAGGGGCTAGAAACGAGCAGTACTTC | CASGLEGARNEQYF
TRBJ2-7 | NA | TRBV7-8 | NA | TGTGCCAGCAGCCTCGCAGGTTTCGGGTTCGAGCAGTACTTC | CASSLAGFGFEQYF
TRBJ2-3 | many | TRBV5-1 | TRBD2 | TGCGCCAGCAGCTCGATAGCGGGAGGGGCAGATACGCAGTATTTT | CASSSIAGGADTQYF
TRBJ2-1 | NA | TRBV3-1 | TRBD2 | TGTGCCAGCAGCCAAACAGTTCTAGCGGGAGTGGGGCAGTTCTTC | CASSQTVLAGVGQFF
TRBJ2-7 | NA | TRBV5-1 | TRBD2 | TGCGCCATCAGCCAAGCGTGGACTAGCGGGATTTCCTACGAGCAGTACTTC | CAISQAWTSGISYEQYF
TRBJ1-1 | few | TRBV3-1 | NA | TGTGCCAGCAGCCAAGGAGGGCTCGGGATGAACACTGAAGCTTTCTTT | CASSQGGLGMNTEAFF
TRBJ1-6 | NA | TRBV7-6 | NA | TGTGCCCGGTGGAATTCACCCCTCCACTTT | CARWNSPLHF
TRBJ1-5 | once | TRBV20-1 | TRBD1 | TGCAGTGCTGACGGGGACAGAAGCACAGATACGCAGCATTTT | CSADGDRSTDTQHF
TRBJ2-1 | many | TRBV6-1 | NA | TGTGCCAGCAGCCCCTCTGGCGGGTCCTCCTACAATGAGCAGTTCTTC | CASSPSGGSSYNEQFF
TRBJ2-3 | many | TRBV7-3 | TRBD2 | TGTGCCAGCAGCTCGGGACTAGCGGGGGGCGCAGATACGCAGTATTTT | CASSSGLAGGADTQYF
TRBJ1-3 | many | TRBV30 | NA | TGTGCCTGGAGTACCGACCGCTCTGGAAACACCATATATTTT | CAWSTDRSGNTIYF
TRBJ1-5 | few | TRBV5-5 | NA | TGTGCCAGCAGCTGGGGCAGCTTAAGCAATCAGCCCCAGCATTTT | CASSWGSLSNQPQHF
TRBJ2-5 | NA | TRBV5-1 | TRBD2 | TGCGCCAGCAGCACGGGACTAGCGGAAGAGACCCAGTACTTC | CASSTGLAEETQYF
TRBJ1-1 | many | TRBV12-3/TRBV12-4 | TRBD1 | TGTGCCAGCAGACCACAGGGGCTCGGAGCTTTCTTT | CASRPQGLGAFF
TRBJ1-4 | NA | TRBV12-3/TRBV12-4 | TRBD1 | TGTGCCAGCAGTATGGGACAGGGGGTTACACTGTTTTTT | CASSMGQGVTLFF
TRBJ1-1 | NA | TRBV29-1 | NA | TGCAGCGTTGATAACTCGAACACTGAAGCTTTCTTT | CSVDNSNTEAFF
TRBJ2-1 | many | TRBV13 | NA | TGTGCCAGCAGCTTAGAATACAATGAGCAGTTCTTC | CASSLEYNEQFF
TRBJ2-7 | many | TRBV27 | TRBD2 | TGTGCCAGCAGTTTATATTGGACTAGCGGCCCATCCTACGAGCAGTACTTC | CASSLYWTSGPSYEQYF
TRBJ1-4 | many | TRBV29-1 | NA | TGCAGCGTTGCGAAAGGACCGGAAAAACTGTTTTTT | CSVAKGPEKLFF
TRBJ2-3 | NA | TRBV7-2 | NA | TGTGCCAGCACCTCCATAGGACAGAATGCAGATACGCAGTATTTT | CASTSIGQNADTQYF
TRBJ2-1 | few | TRBV5-1 | NA | TGCGCCAGCAGCTTGGACGACTCTCAACCCTACAATGAGCAGTTCTTC | CASSLDDSQPYNEQFF
TRBJ2-2 | few | TRBV12-3/TRBV12-4 | NA | TGTGCCAGCAGTTTGGGTAGCTGGGAGCTGTTTTTT | CASSLGSWELFF
TRBJ1-2 | NA | TRBV12-3/TRBV12-4 | NA | TGTGCCAGCAGCGTCCGGGGCCTTGGCTACACCTTC | CASSVRGLGYTF
TRBJ2-2 | many | TRBV7-9 | NA | TGTGCCAGCAGCTTCGCGAACACCGGGGAGCTGTTTTTT | CASSFANTGELFF
TRBJ2-1 | few | TRBV7-8 | TRBD2 | TGTGCCAGCAGCTTCCGGACTAGCGGGAGCTACAATGAGCAGTTCTTC | CASSFRTSGSYNEQFF
TRBJ1-5 | many | TRBV3-1 | TRBD1 | TGTGCCAGCAGCTTGGACAGGGAGGGTCAGCCCCAGCATTTT | CASSLDREGQPQHF
TRBJ2-5 | many | TRBV7-9 | TRBD1 | TGTGCCAGCAGCCGGGGACAGCAAGAGACCCAGTACTTC | CASSRGQQETQYF
TRBJ2-1 | few | TRBV6-2/TRBV6-3 | TRBD2 | TGTGCCAGCAGTTACTCGGCCGGGAGGAACTACAATGAGCAGTTCTTC | CASSYSAGRNYNEQFF
TRBJ2-5 | many | TRBV5-1 | NA | TGCGCCAGCAGCTCACGATACGACAGCAGGCAGACCCAGTACTTC | CASSSRYDSRQTQYF
TRBJ1-1 | few | TRBV11-1 | NA | TGTGCCAGCAGCTTAAGCTTGGGGGGGAACACTGAAGCTTTCTTT | CASSLSLGGNTEAFF